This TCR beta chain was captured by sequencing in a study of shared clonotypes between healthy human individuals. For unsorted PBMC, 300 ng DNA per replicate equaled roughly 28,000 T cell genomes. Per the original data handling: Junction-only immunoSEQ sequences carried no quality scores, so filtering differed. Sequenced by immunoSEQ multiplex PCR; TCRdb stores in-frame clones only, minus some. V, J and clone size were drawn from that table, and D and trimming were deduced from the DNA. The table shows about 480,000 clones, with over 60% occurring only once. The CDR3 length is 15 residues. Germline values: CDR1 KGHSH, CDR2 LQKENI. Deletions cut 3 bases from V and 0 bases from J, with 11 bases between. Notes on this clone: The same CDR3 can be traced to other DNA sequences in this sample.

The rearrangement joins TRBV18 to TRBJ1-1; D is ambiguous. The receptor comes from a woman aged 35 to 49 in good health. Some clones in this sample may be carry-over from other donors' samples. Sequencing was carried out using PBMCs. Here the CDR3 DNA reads TGTGCCAGCTCACCCCTGTCCGGGATGAACACTGAAGCTTTCTTT. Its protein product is CASSPLSGMNTEAFF.